These 14 T cell receptor beta chains share one sample of origin, sequenced in a study of T-cell memory formation after mild COVID-19. TCRdb redid the calling of the 5' RACE reads with MiXCR, one entry per CDR3 protein. The sample records fewer than 350,000 distinct CDR3 sequences, over 7% being singletons. The sample taken for sequencing was PBMCs or a T cell subset sorted from them (not recorded which). The receptors derive from a man younger than 35 who had mild COVID-19 (a few samples of this study predate the infection). Cell type and time point are not known.

The chain combines TRBV6-1 with TRBJ2-3, with TRBD1 identical over 10 bases. The V segment lost 2 bases and the J segment 4 bases; nucleotides outside the gene matches: 6. The CDR3 totals 16 residues. CDR1 is MNHNS and CDR2 is SASEGT in the germline V gene. The CDR3 DNA sequence: TGTGCCAGCAGTGAATTGCGGGGGACAGGGGCAGATACGCAGTATTTT. The encoded protein is CASSELRGTGADTQYF.

This clonotype was recorded a few times. The chain recombines TRBV29-1 with TRBJ2-7, with D tentatively TRBD2 (5 bases). Trimming took off 3 bases at V and 2 bases at J, with 8 bases between the two ends. There are 12 residues in the CDR3. The germline V gene has CDR1 SQVTM and CDR2 ANQGSEA. This CDR3 reads CSVDDGTYEQYF. For the CDR3, the DNA is TGCAGCGTTGATGACGGGACCTACGAGCAGTACTTC.

V is TRBV15 and J is TRBJ2-3; D gene uncertain. The V and J ends lost 3 bases and 4 bases respectively, with 5 bases between them. The CDR3 sequence is 12 residues long. Germline V gene sequence: CDR1 LNHNV, CDR2 YYDKDF (reference sequence). DNA for the CDR3: TGTGCCACCAGCAGGTGGCCAGATACGCAGTATTTT. This codes for CATSRWPDTQYF.

In regard to this clonotype: Mismatch with germline at one junction end may stem from a read error. The rearrangement uses TRBV24-1 and TRBJ2-2; D is undetermined. This CDR3 is built from 15 residues. Per the germline V gene, CDR1 is KGHDR and CDR2 is SFDVKD. As DNA, the CDR3 is TGTGCCACCAATGATCCCCGACGGAACACCGGGGAGCTGTTTTTT. It is translated as CATNDPRRNTGELFF.

This clonotype has a handful of counts. The chain couples TRBV7-9 to TRBJ1-2, with D perhaps TRBD1 (6 bases). V was pared by 5 bases and J by 1 base, with 11 bases between. This CDR3 region has 14 residues. Germline-derived CDR1 and CDR2 are SEHNR and FQNEAQ (reference sequence). The CDR3: CASSGGPINYGYTF. For the CDR3, the DNA is TGTGCCAGCAGCGGGGGGCCTATTAACTATGGCTACACCTTC.

This clonotype came up many times. The CDR3 DNA reads TGTGCCAGCAGCACCGGAGCACTAGCGGGTGTCGATGAGCAGTTCTTC. This codes for CASSTGALAGVDEQFF. The V call is TRBV5-4, the J call TRBJ2-1; 9 nucleotides match TRBD2. The CDR3 extends over 16 amino acids. V trimming: 4 bases; J trimming: 8 bases; junction bases outside the gene matches: 13. The germline CDR1 and CDR2 sequences are SGHNT and YYREEE (reference sequence).

The rearrangement uses TRBV6-2 or TRBV6-3 and TRBJ1-5; TRBD1 aligns across 7 bases. The CDR3 has 14 amino acids. V trimming: 11 bases; J trimming: 6 bases; junction bases outside the gene matches: 13. Germline CDR1 MNHEY, CDR2 SVGEGT. This chain's CDR3 is CAANEGAFLQPQHF. The DNA for the CDR3 is TGTGCCGCCAATGAGGGGGCTTTCCTTCAGCCCCAGCATTTT.

This clonotype came up a few times. The J gene is TRBJ1-1, the V gene TRBV5-1, with TRBD1 matching over 9 bases. The trim removed 3 bases at V and 3 bases at J, leaving 6 bases unmatched. CDR1 is SGHRS, CDR2 YFSETQ, per germline. The CDR3 has 15 residues. This CDR3 reads CASSSRTGVYTEAFF. The CDR3 region has the DNA TGCGCCAGCAGCTCTCGGACAGGGGTCTACACTGAAGCTTTCTTT.

Only a few counts were recorded for this clonotype. The chain carries TRBV20-1 and TRBJ2-7; 7 bases line up with TRBD1. Germline V CDR1 and CDR2: DFQATT, SNEGSKA (reference sequence). The CDR3 runs 14 residues. With 1 base clipped from V and 2 bases from J, the junction kept 5 bases outside the gene matches. CDR3 residues: CSARGQGQAYEQYF. The CDR3, as DNA: TGCAGTGCTAGAGGACAGGGTCAAGCCTACGAGCAGTACTTC.

This chain connects TRBV12-3 or TRBV12-4 to TRBJ2-2; 10 nucleotides match TRBD2. This CDR3 comprises 16 residues. With 7 bases clipped from V and 5 bases from J, the junction kept 10 bases outside the gene matches. DNA of the CDR3: TGTGCCAGCATGTTCGAGCGGGGGGGCTGGACCGGGGAGCTGTTTTTT. Translating gives CASMFERGGWTGELFF.

This sequence joins TRBV2 and TRBJ1-2; 7 positions agree with TRBD1. The CDR3 runs to 13 residues. The V segment lost 5 bases and the J segment 6 bases; nucleotides outside the gene matches: 6. CDR1 SNHLY and CDR2 FYNNEI come from the germline V gene. CDR3 in DNA: TGTGCCAGCAGTCGGGCAGGGGGGGATGGCTACACCTTC. Residues: CASSRAGGDGYTF.

This clonotype occurred a few times. The chain employs TRBV7-8 and TRBJ1-3; 7 bases line up with TRBD1. Losses at the gene ends were 7 bases for V and 3 bases for J; bases not matched to a gene: 3. This CDR3 is built from 13 residues. The V gene's germline CDR1 is SGHVS and CDR2 FQNEAQ. CDR3 in DNA: TGTGCCAGCAACAGACAGGGTGGAAACACCATATATTTT. It yields the protein CASNRQGGNTIYF.

This clonotype was observed a few times. This chain links TRBV12-3 or TRBV12-4 with TRBJ2-2, with a possible D match to TRBD1 (6 bases). V was shortened by 2 bases and J by 1 base, with 26 bases between the two germline ends. This CDR3 comprises 21 residues. CDR3 in DNA: TGTGCCAGCAGTTTAAGAAGAAGAGGGGTTGTGGTAGGGGGGAACACCGGGGAGCTGTTTTTT. Residues: CASSLRRRGVVVGGNTGELFF.

This chain joins TRBV6-5 and TRBJ1-2, with 10 nucleotides matching TRBD1. Germline trimming cut 4 bases from V and 7 bases from J; bases unmatched to any gene: 6. There are 14 residues in the CDR3. Germline V gives CDR1 MNHEY, CDR2 SVGAGI. CDR3 in amino acids: CASSSGTGDGGYTF. CDR3 coding DNA: TGTGCCAGCAGTTCCGGGACAGGGGATGGTGGCTACACCTTC.